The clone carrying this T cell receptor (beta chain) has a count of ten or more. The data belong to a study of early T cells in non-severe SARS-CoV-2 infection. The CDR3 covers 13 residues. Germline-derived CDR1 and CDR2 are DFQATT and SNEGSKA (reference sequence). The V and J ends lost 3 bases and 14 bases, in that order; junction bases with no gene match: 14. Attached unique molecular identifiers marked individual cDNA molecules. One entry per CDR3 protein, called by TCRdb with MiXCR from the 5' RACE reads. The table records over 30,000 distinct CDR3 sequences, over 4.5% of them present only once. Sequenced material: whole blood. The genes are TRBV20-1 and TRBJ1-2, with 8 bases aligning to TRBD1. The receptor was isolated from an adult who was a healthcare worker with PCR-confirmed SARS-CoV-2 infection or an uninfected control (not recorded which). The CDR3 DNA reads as TGCAGTGCTAGTATGGGGACAGGCGCTGGGCTTACCTTC. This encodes CSASMGTGAGLTF.